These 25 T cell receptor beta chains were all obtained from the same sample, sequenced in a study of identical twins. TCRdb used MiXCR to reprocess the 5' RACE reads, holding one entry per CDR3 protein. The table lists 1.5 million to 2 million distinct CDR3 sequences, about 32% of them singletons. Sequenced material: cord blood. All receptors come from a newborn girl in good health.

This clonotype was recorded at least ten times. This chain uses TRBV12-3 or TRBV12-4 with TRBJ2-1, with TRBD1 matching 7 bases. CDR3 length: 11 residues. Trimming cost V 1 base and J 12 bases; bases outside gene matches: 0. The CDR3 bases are TGTGCCAGCAGTTTAGGACAGGGGCAGTTCTTC. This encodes CASSLGQGQFF.

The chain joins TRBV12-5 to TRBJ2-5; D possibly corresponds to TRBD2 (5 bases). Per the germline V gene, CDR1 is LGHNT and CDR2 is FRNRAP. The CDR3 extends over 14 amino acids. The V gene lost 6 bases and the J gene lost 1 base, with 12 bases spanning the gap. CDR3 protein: CASGGLPVQETQYF. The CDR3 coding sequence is TGTGCTAGTGGCGGACTCCCGGTCCAAGAGACCCAGTACTTC.

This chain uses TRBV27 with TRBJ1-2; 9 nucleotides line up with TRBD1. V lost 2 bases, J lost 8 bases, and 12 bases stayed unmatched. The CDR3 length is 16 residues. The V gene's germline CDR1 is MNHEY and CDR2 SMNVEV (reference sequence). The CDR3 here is CASSLTQGALREGYTF. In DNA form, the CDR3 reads TGTGCCAGCAGTTTAACACAGGGGGCCCTAAGGGAAGGCTACACCTTC.

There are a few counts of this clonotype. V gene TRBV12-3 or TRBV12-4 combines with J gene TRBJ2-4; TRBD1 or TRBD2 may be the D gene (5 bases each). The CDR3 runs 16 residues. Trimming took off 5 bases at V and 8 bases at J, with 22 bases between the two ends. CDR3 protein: CASSLRTLPTRDIQYF. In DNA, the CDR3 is TGTGCCAGCAGTCTTCGGACACTACCAACGAGGGACATTCAGTACTTC.

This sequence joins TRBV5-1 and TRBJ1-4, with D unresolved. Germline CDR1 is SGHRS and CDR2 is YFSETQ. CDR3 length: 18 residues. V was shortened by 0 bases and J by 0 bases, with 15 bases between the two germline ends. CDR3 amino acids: CASSLGRAGSTTNEKLFF. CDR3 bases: TGCGCCAGCAGCTTGGGGCGCGCGGGGAGCACAACTAATGAAAAACTGTTTTTT.

The CDR3 sequence is CASSLVQIYNEQFF. In DNA, the CDR3 is TGCGCCAGCAGCTTGGTACAAATTTACAATGAGCAGTTCTTC. The chain is built from TRBV5-1 and TRBJ2-1; D gene unclear. V lost 0 bases and J lost 4, with 8 bases in between. The germline V gene has CDR1 SGHRS and CDR2 YFSETQ. CDR3 size: 14 residues.

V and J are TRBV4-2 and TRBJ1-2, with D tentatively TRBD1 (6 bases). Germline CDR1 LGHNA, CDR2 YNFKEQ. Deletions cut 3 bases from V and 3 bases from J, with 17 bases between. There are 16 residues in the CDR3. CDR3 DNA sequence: TGTGCCAGCAGCCAGGACCGGTTGGGGGCTGACTATGGCTACACCTTC. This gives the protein CASSQDRLGADYGYTF.

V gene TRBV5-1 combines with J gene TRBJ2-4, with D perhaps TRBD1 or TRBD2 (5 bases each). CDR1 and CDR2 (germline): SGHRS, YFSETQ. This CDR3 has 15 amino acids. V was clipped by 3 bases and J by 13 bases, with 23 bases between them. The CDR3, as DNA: TGCGCCAGCAGCTCCCGGGACCCCAGGTACAATGAGCAGTACTTC. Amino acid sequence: CASSSRDPRYNEQYF.

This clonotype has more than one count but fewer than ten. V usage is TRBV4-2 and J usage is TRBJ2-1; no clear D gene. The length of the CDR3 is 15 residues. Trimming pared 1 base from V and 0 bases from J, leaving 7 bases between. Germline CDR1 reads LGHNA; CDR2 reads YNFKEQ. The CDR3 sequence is CASSQARHSYNEQFF. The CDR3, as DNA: TGTGCCAGCAGCCAAGCGCGCCACTCCTACAATGAGCAGTTCTTC.

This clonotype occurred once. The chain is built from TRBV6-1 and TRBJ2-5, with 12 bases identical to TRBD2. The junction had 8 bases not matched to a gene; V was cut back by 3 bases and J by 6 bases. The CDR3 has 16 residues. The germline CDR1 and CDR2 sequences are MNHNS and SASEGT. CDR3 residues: CASSDRTSGILKTQYF. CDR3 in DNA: TGTGCCAGCAGTGACCGGACTAGCGGGATTCTAAAGACCCAGTACTTC.

The CDR3 loop is CAGGRKGTYNEQYF. For the CDR3, the DNA is TGTGCCGGGGGGCGCAAAGGAACCTACAATGAGCAGTACTTC. The J gene is TRBJ2-5, the V gene TRBV28; D might be TRBD1 or TRBD2, each matching 6 bases. V lost 11 bases, J lost 11 bases, and 27 bases lay in between. This CDR3 comprises 14 residues. CDR1 MDHEN and CDR2 SYDVKM come from the germline V gene.

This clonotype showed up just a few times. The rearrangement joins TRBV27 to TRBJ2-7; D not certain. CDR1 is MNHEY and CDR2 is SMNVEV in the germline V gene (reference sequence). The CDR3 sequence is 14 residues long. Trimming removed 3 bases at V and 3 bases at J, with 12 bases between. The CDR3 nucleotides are TGTGCCAGCAGTTTGGGAAAAAAGGGCTACGAGCAGTACTTC. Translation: CASSLGKKGYEQYF.

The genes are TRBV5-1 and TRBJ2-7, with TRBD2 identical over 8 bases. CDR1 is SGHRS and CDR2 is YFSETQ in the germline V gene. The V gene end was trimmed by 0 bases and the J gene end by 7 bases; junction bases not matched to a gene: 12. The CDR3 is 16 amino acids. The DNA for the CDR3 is TGCGCCAGCAGCTTGGCCTCGAGCGGGAGCGGCAATGAGCAGTACTTC. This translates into CASSLASSGSGNEQYF. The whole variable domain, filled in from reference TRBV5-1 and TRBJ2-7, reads KAGVTQTPRYLIKTRGQQVTLSCSPISGHRSVSWYQQTPGQGLQFLFEYFSETQRNKGNFPGRFSGRQFSNSRSEMNVSTLELGDSALYLCASSLASSGSGNEQYFGPGTRLTVT.

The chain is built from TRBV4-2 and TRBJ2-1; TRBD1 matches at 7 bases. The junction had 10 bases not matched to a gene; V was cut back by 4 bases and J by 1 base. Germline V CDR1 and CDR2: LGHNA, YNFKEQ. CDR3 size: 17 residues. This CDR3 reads CASSRMTWGQSYNEQFF. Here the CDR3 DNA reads TGTGCCAGCAGCCGGATGACATGGGGACAGTCCTACAATGAGCAGTTCTTC.

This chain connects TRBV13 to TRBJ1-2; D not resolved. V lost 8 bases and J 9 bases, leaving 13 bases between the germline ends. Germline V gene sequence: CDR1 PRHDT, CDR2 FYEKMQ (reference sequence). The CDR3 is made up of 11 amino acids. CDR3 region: CASQEEGSYTF. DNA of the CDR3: TGTGCCAGCCAGGAAGAGGGTAGCTACACCTTC.

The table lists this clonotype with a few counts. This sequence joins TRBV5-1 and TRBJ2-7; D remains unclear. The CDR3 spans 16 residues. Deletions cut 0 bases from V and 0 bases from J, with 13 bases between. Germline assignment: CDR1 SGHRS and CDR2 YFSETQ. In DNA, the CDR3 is TGCGCCAGCAGCTTGGAGACCCTACTAAGCTCCTACGAGCAGTACTTC. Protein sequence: CASSLETLLSSYEQYF.

CDR3 in amino acids: CASSHGRAGELFF. The CDR3 DNA is TGTGCCAGCAGCCACGGACGGGCCGGGGAGCTGTTTTTT. V usage is TRBV3-1 and J usage is TRBJ2-2, with D unresolved. This CDR3 region has 13 residues. Between the trimmed V and J ends, which lost 3 bases and 6 bases, there was a span of 8 bases. The germline V gene has CDR1 LGHDT and CDR2 YNNKEL (reference sequence).

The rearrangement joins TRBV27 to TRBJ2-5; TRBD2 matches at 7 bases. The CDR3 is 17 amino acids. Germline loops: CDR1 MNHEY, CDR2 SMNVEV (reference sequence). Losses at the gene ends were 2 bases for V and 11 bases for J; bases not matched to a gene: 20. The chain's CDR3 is CASSLLLTSRSPNEQYF. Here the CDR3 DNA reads TGTGCCAGCAGTTTACTCCTGACTAGCAGGTCCCCCAATGAGCAGTACTTC.

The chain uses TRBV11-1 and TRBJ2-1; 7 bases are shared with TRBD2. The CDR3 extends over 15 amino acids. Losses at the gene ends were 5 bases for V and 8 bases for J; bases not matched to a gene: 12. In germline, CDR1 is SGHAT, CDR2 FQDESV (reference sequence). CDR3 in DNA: TGTGCCAGCAGCCCAGTCAGCGGGACGATCCATGAGCAGTTCTTC. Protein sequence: CASSPVSGTIHEQFF.

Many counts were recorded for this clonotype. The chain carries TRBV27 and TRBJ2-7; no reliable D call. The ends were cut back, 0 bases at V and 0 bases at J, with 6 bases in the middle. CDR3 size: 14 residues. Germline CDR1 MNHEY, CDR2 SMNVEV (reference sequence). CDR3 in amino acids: CASSLSAYSYEQYF. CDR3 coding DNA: TGTGCCAGCAGTTTATCGGCCTACTCCTACGAGCAGTACTTC.

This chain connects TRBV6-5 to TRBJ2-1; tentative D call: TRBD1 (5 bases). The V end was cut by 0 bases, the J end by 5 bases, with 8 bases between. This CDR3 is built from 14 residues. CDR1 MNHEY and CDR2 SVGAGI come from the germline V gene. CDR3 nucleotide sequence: TGTGCCAGCAGTTACTCGATGGACAACAATGAGCAGTTCTTC. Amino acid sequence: CASSYSMDNNEQFF.

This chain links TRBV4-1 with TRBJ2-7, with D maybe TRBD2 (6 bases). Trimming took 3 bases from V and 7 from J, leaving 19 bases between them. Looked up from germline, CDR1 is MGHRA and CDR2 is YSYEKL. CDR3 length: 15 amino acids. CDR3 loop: CASSHCGTLYNEQYF. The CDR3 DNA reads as TGCGCCAGCAGCCATTGCGGGACTCTCTACAATGAGCAGTACTTC.

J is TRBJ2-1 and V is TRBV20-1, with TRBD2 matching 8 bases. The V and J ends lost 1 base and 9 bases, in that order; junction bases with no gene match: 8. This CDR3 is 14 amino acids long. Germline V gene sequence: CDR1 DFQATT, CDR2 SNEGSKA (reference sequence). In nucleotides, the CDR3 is TGCAGTGCTAGAGCGCCTAGCGGGCGAGGTGAGCAGTTCTTC. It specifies CSARAPSGRGEQFF.

In nucleotides, the CDR3 is TGTGCCAGCAGCTTAGCCCCGGGACGAAGCTCCTACGAGCAGTACTTC. Protein product: CASSLAPGRSSYEQYF. The rearrangement links TRBV11-2 to TRBJ2-7; D possibly uses TRBD1 or TRBD2 (5 bases each). V gave up 1 base and J gave up 0 bases, with 13 bases separating them. The CDR3 length is 16 residues. Germline CDR1 reads SGHAT; CDR2 reads FQNNGV. Full variable domain (missing parts from reference TRBV11-2 and TRBJ2-7): EAGVAQSPRYKIIEKRQSVAFWCNPISGHATLYWYQQILGQGPKLLIQFQNNGVVDDSQLPKDRFSAERLKGVDSTLKIQPAKLEDSAVYLCASSLAPGRSSYEQYFGPGTRLTVT.

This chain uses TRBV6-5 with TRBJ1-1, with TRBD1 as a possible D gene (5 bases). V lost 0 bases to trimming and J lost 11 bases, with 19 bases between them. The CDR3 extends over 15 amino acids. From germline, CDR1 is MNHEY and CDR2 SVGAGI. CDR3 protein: CASSYSRGSPVDAFF. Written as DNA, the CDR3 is TGTGCCAGCAGTTACTCGAGGGGCAGTCCTGTTGACGCTTTCTTT.